This T cell receptor (beta chain) was retrieved from a study of cytomegalovirus exposure and HLA in healthy donors. The wider study: The 120 validation repertoires used the same platform as the approximately 700 first-cohort repertoires (as reported by a later analysis).

Concerning this clone itself: Its specificity is not known.

Study-wide findings and caveats: Both high specificity and high sensitivity reportedly marked the classifier's diagnosis of cytomegalovirus status. In the roughly 120 validation repertoires, a later analysis found that first-cohort TCR clusters tended to co-occur.

Assay used: immunoSEQ multiplex PCR; TCRdb lists only in-frame clones, some missing. The sample gives about 110,000 clones, around 82% of which show up once; 3% to 3.5% is in the top ten. The CDR3 covers 17 residues. After removal of 2 bases from V and 0 bases from J, the junction contained 8 bases not matched to a gene. From germline, CDR1 is SGHAT and CDR2 FQNNGV. This receptor was identified in a woman between 18 and 30 years old in good health and CMV-seronegative. The sample consisted of PBMCs. V is TRBV11-2 and J is TRBJ2-7; 9 positions match TRBD1. DNA of the CDR3: TGTGCCAGCAGCTTACTTCCGGGACAGGGATTCTCCTACGAGCAGTACTTC. This gives the protein CASSLLPGQGFSYEQYF.